What follows are 17 T cell receptor beta chains derived from one specimen sequenced in a study of CD8 T cells in ankylosing spondylitis. TCRdb reprocessed the 5' RACE reads with MiXCR, giving one entry per CDR3 protein. Among some 150,000 distinct CDR3 sequences, under 45% were seen once, and the ten largest hold 12% to 15%. The sequenced material came from synovial fluid, either unsorted or a sorted T cell fraction (not recorded which). The receptors were sampled from a male donor with ankylosing spondylitis.

The table lists this clonotype with a few counts. The rearrangement links TRBV6-1 to TRBJ2-7, with 11 bases that match TRBD2. CDR3 size: 15 residues. The J segment lost 1 base and the V segment lost 6 bases, leaving 5 bases of the junction unmatched. The V gene's germline CDR1 is MNHNS and CDR2 SASEGT. CDR3 residues: CASSLLAGGSYEQYF. The DNA of the CDR3 is TGTGCCAGCAGCCTTTTAGCGGGAGGGTCCTACGAGCAGTACTTC.

The CDR3 nucleotides are TGTGCCAGCAGTTTAGGTTCAGGGAATGGCTACACCTTC. Translation: CASSLGSGNGYTF. The V call is TRBV27, the J call TRBJ1-2, with D perhaps TRBD1 (5 bases). The CDR3 has 13 amino acids. Trimming removed 2 bases from V and 6 bases from J, with 10 bases in between. The germline CDR1 and CDR2 sequences are MNHEY and SMNVEV (reference sequence).

This clonotype appeared many times. V and J are TRBV27 and TRBJ1-5; D possibly corresponds to TRBD1 (5 bases). From germline, CDR1 is MNHEY and CDR2 SMNVEV (reference sequence). V was clipped by 3 bases and J by 2 bases, with 8 bases between them. The CDR3 extends over 14 amino acids. CDR3 sequence (DNA): TGTGCCAGCAGTTTCAGAGGGGGCAATCAGCCCCAGCATTTT. Amino acids: CASSFRGGNQPQHF.

This clonotype was detected a few times. V gene TRBV12-3 or TRBV12-4 combines with J gene TRBJ1-5, with D tentatively TRBD1 (6 bases). The V end lost 7 bases, the J end lost 2 bases, and 12 bases lay between the germline ends. This CDR3 region has 14 residues. CDR3 loop: CASMQGLGNQPQHF. For the CDR3, the DNA is TGTGCCAGCATGCAGGGGCTCGGCAATCAGCCCCAGCATTTT.

This clonotype has just a few counts. The chain carries TRBV12-3 or TRBV12-4 and TRBJ2-1; D may be TRBD1 (6 bases). V was shortened by 2 bases and J by 0 bases, with 11 bases between the two germline ends. This CDR3 has 16 residues. The CDR3 nucleotides read TGTGCCAGCAGTTTACGTAGAGGGGGCTCCTACAATGAGCAGTTCTTC. Translating gives CASSLRRGGSYNEQFF.

The chain is built from TRBV18 and TRBJ2-1; TRBD2 is a possible D gene (6 bases). Per the germline V gene, CDR1 is KGHSH and CDR2 is LQKENI. This CDR3 has 15 amino acids. With 1 base removed from V and 9 bases from J, the gap between germline ends came to 16 bases. In DNA form, the CDR3 reads TGTGCCAGCTCACCACGATTGACTAGGGGCGCTGAGCAGTTCTTC. It specifies CASSPRLTRGAEQFF.

The rearrangement uses TRBV6-2 or TRBV6-3 and TRBJ1-3, with 9 bases matching TRBD1. The CDR3 is made up of 21 amino acids. V lost 6 bases and J lost 7; bases outside the gene matches: 28. CDR1 and CDR2 (germline): MNHEY, SVGEGT. CDR3 nucleotides: TGTGCCAGCAGCTGGGGAAACCGGGACAGGGCCGTCGGGAACCCGGTGAACACCATATATTTT. It specifies CASSWGNRDRAVGNPVNTIYF.

This clonotype was detected a few times. The chain recombines TRBV12-3 or TRBV12-4 with TRBJ2-7, with D perhaps TRBD1 (5 bases). V was pared by 0 bases and J by 1 base, with 16 bases between. This CDR3 is 17 amino acids long. CDR3 nucleotides: TGTGCCAGCAGTTTAGCGCCAGGGTATTTCCCATCCTACGAGCAGTACTTC. Translation: CASSLAPGYFPSYEQYF.

The rearrangement links TRBV20-1 to TRBJ2-1, with D perhaps matching TRBD1 (5 bases). The germline V gene has CDR1 DFQATT and CDR2 SNEGSKA (reference sequence). Between the trimmed V and J ends, which lost 3 bases and 5 bases, there was a span of 11 bases. This CDR3 spans 13 amino acids. As DNA, the CDR3 is TGCAGTGCTAGGGGGCGCGTAGACAATGAGCAGTTCTTC. This translates into CSARGRVDNEQFF.

This clonotype was seen repeatedly, ten times or more. This chain links TRBV28 with TRBJ2-2, with 7 bases fitting TRBD2. Trimming took 6 bases from V and 6 from J; bases not matched to a gene: 16. The germline V gene has CDR1 MDHEN and CDR2 SYDVKM. This CDR3 comprises 17 residues. CDR3 residues: CASRNPGGRPRSGELFF. The CDR3 DNA is TGTGCCAGCAGAAACCCGGGAGGCAGACCTAGGTCCGGGGAGCTGTTTTTT.

This chain uses TRBV4-1 with TRBJ2-2; 8 nucleotides match TRBD1. Germline assignment: CDR1 MGHRA and CDR2 YSYEKL. The CDR3 extends over 13 amino acids. Germline trimming cut 2 bases from V and 7 bases from J; bases unmatched to any gene: 0. The chain's CDR3 is CASSQTGGGELFF. The CDR3 DNA reads TGCGCCAGCAGCCAAACAGGGGGCGGGGAGCTGTTTTTT.

The chain is built from TRBV9 and TRBJ1-5; possible D gene TRBD1, 5 bases. V gave up 2 bases and J gave up 2 bases, with 5 bases separating them. The germline V gene has CDR1 SGDLS and CDR2 YYNGEE. CDR3 size: 13 residues. The CDR3 region is CASSVTGNQPQHF. CDR3 sequence (DNA): TGTGCCAGCAGCGTGACAGGCAATCAGCCCCAGCATTTT.

V and J are TRBV11-2 and TRBJ1-2; a weak D match, TRBD1 (5 bases). V lost 5 bases, J lost 8 bases, and 18 bases lay in between. CDR3 length equals 14 residues. Germline values: CDR1 SGHAT, CDR2 FQNNGV. As DNA, the CDR3 is TGTGCCAGCAGCCCGGGGGTCTGGGGAGGGGGCTACACCTTC. Translation gives CASSPGVWGGGYTF.

The J gene is TRBJ2-7, the V gene TRBV30; D perhaps matches TRBD2 (6 bases). Germline lookup yields CDR1 GTSNPN and CDR2 SVGIG (reference sequence). Deletions cut 0 bases from V and 4 bases from J, with 7 bases between. The CDR3 is made up of 12 amino acids. The DNA of the CDR3 is TGTGCCTGGAGTGTTGCGGGGTACGAGCAGTACTTC. Translating gives CAWSVAGYEQYF. Full variable domain (missing parts from reference TRBV30 and TRBJ2-7): SQTIHQWPATLVQPVGSPLSLECTVEGTSNPNLYWYRQAAGRGLQLLFYSVGIGQISSEVPQNLSASRPQDRQFILSSKKLLLSDSGFYLCAWSVAGYEQYFGPGTRLTVT.

In this sample, this clonotype turned up a few times. The chain has TRBV27 and TRBJ1-5; 7 bases agree with TRBD1. The CDR3 loop spans 16 amino acids. With 8 bases clipped from V and 2 bases from J, the junction kept 12 bases outside the gene matches. CDR1 and CDR2 from the germline V gene are MNHEY and SMNVEV (reference sequence). The CDR3 region has the DNA TGTGCCAGCGGAGAGGTTAATGGACAGGGCAATCAGCCCCAGCATTTT. Its protein product is CASGEVNGQGNQPQHF.

In its sample, this clonotype was seen a few times. The V gene is TRBV16, the J gene TRBJ1-2, with D maybe TRBD1 (5 bases). V shed 1 base and J shed 2 bases, with 11 bases lying between them. CDR1 KGHSY and CDR2 FQNENV come from the germline V gene. The CDR3 loop spans 15 amino acids. The CDR3 here is CASSQLRGQNYGYTF. CDR3 bases: TGTGCCAGCAGCCAATTGAGGGGCCAAAACTATGGCTACACCTTC.

The rearrangement uses TRBV10-3 and TRBJ2-5; 10 bases align to TRBD2. Germline lookup yields CDR1 ENHRY and CDR2 SYGVKD. The V segment lost 5 bases and the J segment 4 bases; nucleotides outside the gene matches: 4. The CDR3 has 14 amino acids. CDR3 bases: TGTGCCATCAGTTTAGCGGGAGGACTAGAGACCCAGTACTTC. Its protein product is CAISLAGGLETQYF.